These 16 T cell receptor beta chains share one sample of origin, sequenced in a study of blood T cell repertoires in COVID-19. TCRdb keeps only in-frame clones here, not all; method: immunoSEQ multiplex PCR. This table holds fewer than 450,000 clones, approximately 89% found once. Sequences were obtained from peripheral blood. Receptor source: a woman between 18 and 30 years old who had recovered from COVID-19.

The chain couples TRBV28 to TRBJ1-2; TRBD1 matches 7 bases. Per germline, CDR1 MDHEN and CDR2 SYDVKM. V lost 3 bases and J lost 13; bases outside the gene matches: 20. This CDR3 has 16 residues. The CDR3 nucleotides read TGTGCCAGCAGTTTTAGGGGGAAGGGACAGAGGATCTCCCGCACCTTC. Translated: CASSFRGKGQRISRTF.

The chain uses TRBV15 and TRBJ2-1; TRBD1 matches at 9 bases. CDR1 is LNHNV, CDR2 YYDKDF, per germline (reference sequence). The J segment lost 5 bases and the V segment lost 4 bases, leaving 6 bases of the junction unmatched. The CDR3 covers 15 residues. CDR3 bases: TGTGCCACCAGCACAACAGGGGGCGCACACAATGAGCAGTTCTTC. Translating it yields CATSTTGGAHNEQFF.

The CDR3 nucleotides are TGCAGCGTTGAGGCGGGTTCTAGGTTGGCGGACGAGCAGTACGTC. Amino acid sequence: CSVEAGSRLADEQYV. The chain links TRBV29-1 to TRBJ2-7, with D possibly matching TRBD2 (5 bases). The CDR3 length is 15 residues. Trimming took off 3 bases at V and 5 bases at J, with 20 bases between the two ends. CDR1 and CDR2 (germline): SQVTM, ANQGSEA.

In the case of this clone: This CDR3 is also generated by other DNA sequences in the sample. The rearrangement links TRBV6-5 to TRBJ1-1, with TRBD1 matching 7 bases. Germline V gene lookup returns CDR1 MNHEY and CDR2 SVGAGI. The V segment lost 0 bases and the J segment 4 bases; nucleotides outside the gene matches: 2. CDR3 length: 14 amino acids. This CDR3 reads CASSYSGGSTEAFF. CDR3 sequence (DNA): TGTGCCAGCAGTTACTCAGGGGGCTCCACTGAAGCTTTCTTT.

The CDR3 reads CASSSDPGSNQPQHF. The CDR3 DNA reads as TGCGCCAGCAGCTCCGACCCGGGTAGCAATCAGCCCCAGCATTTT. The chain carries TRBV5-1 and TRBJ1-5; no clear D gene. The V gene's germline CDR1 is SGHRS and CDR2 YFSETQ. The CDR3 loop spans 15 amino acids. Trimming shortened V by 3 bases and J by 0 bases, and 10 bases separated the two germline ends.

The J gene is TRBJ1-1, the V gene TRBV7-8, with a tentative D call TRBD1 (5 bases). V dropped 4 bases and J dropped 5 bases, with 20 bases sitting between them. CDR1 and CDR2 (germline): SGHVS, FQNEAQ. The CDR3 extends over 16 amino acids. CDR3 loop: CASSSRGGGRRTEAFF. CDR3 bases: TGTGCCAGCAGCTCGCGCGGGGGTGGACGACGGACTGAAGCTTTCTTT.

This rearrangement joins TRBV2 to TRBJ1-1; 7 bases align to TRBD1. This CDR3 is built from 14 residues. Germline V gene data show CDR1 as SNHLY and CDR2 as FYNNEI. After removal of 7 bases from V and 0 bases from J, the junction contained 5 bases not matched to a gene. Here the CDR3 reads CASTRDSLNTEAFF. In nucleotides, the CDR3 is TGTGCCAGCACTCGGGACAGTTTGAACACTGAAGCTTTCTTT.

The rearrangement uses TRBV7-6 and TRBJ1-1; TRBD1 might be the D (6 bases). Trimming took off 5 bases at V and 1 base at J, with 14 bases between the two ends. The CDR3 loop spans 15 amino acids. The germline CDR1 and CDR2 sequences are SGHVS and FNYEAQ. The CDR3 nucleotides read TGTGCCAGCAGCCCCGTGGGACACAGGAACACTGAAGCTTTCTTT. It is translated as CASSPVGHRNTEAFF.

This rearrangement joins TRBV12-5 to TRBJ2-1, with D tentatively TRBD2 (6 bases). This CDR3 is 14 amino acids long. V lost 5 bases and J lost 9, with 17 bases in between. Germline V gene sequence: CDR1 LGHNT, CDR2 FRNRAP. CDR3 sequence reads: CASGQPGLPREQFF. In DNA, the CDR3 is TGTGCTAGTGGTCAACCGGGACTTCCCCGTGAGCAGTTCTTC.

This sequence joins TRBV5-8 and TRBJ1-4; no clear D. V dropped 6 bases and J dropped 3 bases, with 15 bases sitting between them. CDR3 length equals 15 residues. Germline CDR1 and CDR2: SGHTS and YDEGEE. CDR3 DNA: TGTGCCAGCATCCGAAGTGGGCTTGCTAATGAAAAACTGTTTTTT. Its protein is CASIRSGLANEKLFF.

This clone is a singleton in its sample. The chain recombines TRBV25-1 with TRBJ1-1; 9 bases line up with TRBD1. The V and J ends lost 3 bases and 2 bases, in that order; junction bases with no gene match: 4. Germline V gene data show CDR1 as MGHDK and CDR2 as SYGVNS. The CDR3 has 15 amino acids. CDR3 nucleotide sequence: TGTGCCAGCAGTGATTGGGGACAGGGAAACACTGAAGCTTTCTTT. As protein: CASSDWGQGNTEAFF. The entire variable domain, with the rest obtained from reference TRBV25-1 and TRBJ1-1, is as follows: EADIYQTPRYLVIGTGKKITLECSQTMGHDKMYWYQQDPGMELHLIHYSYGVNSTEKGDLSSESTVSRIRTEHFPLTLESARPSHTSQYLCASSDWGQGNTEAFFGQGTRLTVV.

The chain is built from TRBV19 and TRBJ2-3; 15 bases are shared with TRBD2. The ends lost 4 bases at V and 5 bases at J; junction bases unmatched: 13. The CDR3 runs to 19 residues. Germline CDR1 is LNHDA and CDR2 is SQIVND (reference sequence). CDR3 protein: CASSTHWTSGRGRRDTQYF. CDR3 DNA sequence: TGTGCCAGTAGTACCCATTGGACTAGCGGGAGGGGACGAAGAGATACGCAGTATTTT.

This sequence joins TRBV7-9 and TRBJ2-5; 13 bases map to TRBD2. V shed 1 base, J shed 4 bases, and the junction held 6 bases outside the gene matches. The V gene's germline CDR1 is SEHNR and CDR2 FQNEAQ (reference sequence). This CDR3 spans 17 amino acids. DNA for the CDR3: TGTGCCAGCAGCTTAGATCGGACTAGCGGGAGTCTAGAGACCCAGTACTTC. Its translation: CASSLDRTSGSLETQYF.

J is TRBJ2-3 and V is TRBV10-3, with no clear D. The CDR3 is 13 residues long. V lost 7 bases, J lost 0 bases, and 8 bases lay in between. Germline V CDR1 and CDR2: ENHRY, SYGVKD. CDR3 region: CAIKAASTDTQYF. DNA of the CDR3: TGTGCCATCAAGGCGGCGAGCACAGATACGCAGTATTTT.

The chain combines TRBV11-2 with TRBJ2-7; D might be TRBD1 (6 bases). V was clipped by 3 bases and J by 0 bases, with 15 bases between them. There are 16 residues in the CDR3. Germline CDR1 reads SGHAT; CDR2 reads FQNNGV. As DNA, the CDR3 is TGTGCCAGCAGCTTCCAGGGGCAGTCCAGCTCCTACGAGCAGTACGTC. Its translation is CASSFQGQSSSYEQYV.

The chain carries TRBV4-3 and TRBJ1-2, with 7 bases fitting TRBD1. The CDR3 covers 14 residues. Germline lookup yields CDR1 LGHNA and CDR2 YSLEER. The V and J ends lost 0 bases and 7 bases, in that order; junction bases with no gene match: 5. The CDR3: CASSQDWDSTGYTF. The DNA of the CDR3 is TGCGCCAGCAGCCAAGATTGGGACAGTACTGGCTACACCTTC.